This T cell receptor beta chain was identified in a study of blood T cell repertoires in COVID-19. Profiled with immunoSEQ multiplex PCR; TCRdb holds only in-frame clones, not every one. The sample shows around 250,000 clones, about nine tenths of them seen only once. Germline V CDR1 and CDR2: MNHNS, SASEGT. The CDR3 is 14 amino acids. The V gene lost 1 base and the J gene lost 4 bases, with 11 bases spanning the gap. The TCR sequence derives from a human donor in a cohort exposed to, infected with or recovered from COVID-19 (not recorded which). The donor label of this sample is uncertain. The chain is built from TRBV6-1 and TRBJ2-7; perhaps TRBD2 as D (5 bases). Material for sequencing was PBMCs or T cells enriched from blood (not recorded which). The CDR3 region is CASSEVLAVYEQYF. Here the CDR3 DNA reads TGTGCCAGCAGTGAAGTCCTAGCCGTTTACGAGCAGTACTTC.